This TCR beta chain was recorded in a study of siplizumab effects on memory and regulatory T cells (dated by TCRdb to between 2017 and 2020). Regarding the study in general: The effect of the anti-CD2 antibody siplizumab on alloreactive T-cell subsets was examined in allogeneic mixed lymphocyte reactions constructed from human PBMCs. Beyond this particular receptor, the publication reports: Compared with memory T cells, unstimulated naive T cells appeared more diverse, and naive cells seemed to make a substantial contribution to the alloresponse. No functional confirmation was obtained for the suppressive function of proliferating Tregs from siplizumab cultures. Because sequences below about 10^-5 frequency were poorly captured, only a minor fraction of alloreactive clones could be mapped to unstimulated subsets. Siplizumab significantly lowered the cumulative frequency of alloreactive sequences that could be traced to unstimulated CD4+ memory T cells. Roughly 75-97% of proliferating CD4+ or CD8+ clones could not be assigned a naive or memory phenotype. Among mappable alloreactive CD4+ clones, an average Treg-derived fraction of roughly 69% was observed with siplizumab, compared with roughly 27% in control reactions.

Sorted unstimulated T cells and proliferating T cells recovered from mixed lymphocyte reactions were subjected to TCRbeta CDR3 sequencing. Fresh whole blood from 9 to 10 HLA-typed healthy donors served as the source for isolating PBMCs. Library generation was performed with the immunoSEQ multiplex PCR assay. Some 1.1 x 10^5 TCR templates per sample were assayed on the deep sequencing platform. Genomic DNA extracted from sorted T cells was used for TCRbeta CDR3 sequencing. In the source study's methods: The R programming language was used for clonal analysis of TCRbeta CDR3 data. Alloreactive CD4+ and CD8+ clones were defined by comparing unstimulated samples with post-reaction CFSE-low samples. By matching sequences to the repertoires of sorted unstimulated Treg and non-Treg cells, each alloreactive CD4+ clone was assigned a regulatory or non-regulatory origin. In its TCRdb copy, this immuneACCESS table keeps in-frame sequences only and misses some clones. Where compared with another copy, unresolved V genes explain less than half of these, and the others have no known cause. D and trimming come from the DNA, and the V and J calls and clone size come from that table. For this sample there are more than 85,000 clones; over 85% appear just once. Under 1.5% of the sample belongs to the ten largest clones.

In regard to this clone: Its cognate antigen has yet to be identified. One base away there is no much larger clone; base qualities are not given.

Via the germline V gene, CDR1 is SGHVS and CDR2 FNYEAQ. V was cut back by 3 bases and J by 7 bases, leaving a gap of 9 bases between them. From its cysteine to its phenylalanine, the CDR3 spans 12 amino acids. The entry retains the CDR3 DNA only, 36 bases that are in frame from base 1. The clonotype comes from a human donor in good health. Sequencing input: CD4+ T cells sorted from blood. Rearrangement joined TRBV7-6 to TRBJ2-5, with the D gene call left open. The nucleotides are TGTGCCAGCAGCTTTACAGTTTCGACCCAGTACTTC. It translates to CASSFTVSTQYF.